Reported below is one T cell receptor beta chain. Generated by immunoSEQ multiplex PCR, the TCRdb table keeps only in-frame clones and is missing some. The table lists a few hundred thousand clones, under 70% of them singletons. Germline values: CDR1 LNHDA, CDR2 SQIVND (reference sequence). V was trimmed by 8 bases and J by 6 bases, leaving 17 bases between them. The CDR3 totals 13 residues. This sample stems from a study of cytotoxic CD8 clonotypes in ibrutinib-treated CLL. Study overall: The patient breakdown showed some eleven relapsed/refractory and more than 14 treatment-naive cases, with under 18 IGHV unmutated.

The chain has TRBV19 and TRBJ2-7, with D perhaps TRBD1 (5 bases). The sequence came from a human donor with chronic lymphocytic leukemia. Material: PBMCs, obtained after 36 months of ibrutinib treatment. The CDR3 here is CASGIQGRTEQYF. CDR3 bases: TGTGCCAGTGGAATTCAGGGTAGGACCGAGCAGTACTTC.